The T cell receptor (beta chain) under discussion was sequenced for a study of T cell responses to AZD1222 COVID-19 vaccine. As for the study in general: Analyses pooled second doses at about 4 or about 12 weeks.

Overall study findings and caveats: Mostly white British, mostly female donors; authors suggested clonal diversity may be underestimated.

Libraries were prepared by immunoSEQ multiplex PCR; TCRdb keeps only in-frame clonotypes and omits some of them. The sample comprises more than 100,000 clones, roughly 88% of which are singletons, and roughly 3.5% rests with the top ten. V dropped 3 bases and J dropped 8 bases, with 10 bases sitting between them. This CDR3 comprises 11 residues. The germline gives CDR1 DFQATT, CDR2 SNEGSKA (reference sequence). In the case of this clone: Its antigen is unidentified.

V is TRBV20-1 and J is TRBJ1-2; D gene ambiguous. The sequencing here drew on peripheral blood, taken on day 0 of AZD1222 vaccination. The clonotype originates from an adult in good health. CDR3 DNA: TGCAGTGCTAGGCCGGGCCTCGGCTACACCTTC. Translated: CSARPGLGYTF.